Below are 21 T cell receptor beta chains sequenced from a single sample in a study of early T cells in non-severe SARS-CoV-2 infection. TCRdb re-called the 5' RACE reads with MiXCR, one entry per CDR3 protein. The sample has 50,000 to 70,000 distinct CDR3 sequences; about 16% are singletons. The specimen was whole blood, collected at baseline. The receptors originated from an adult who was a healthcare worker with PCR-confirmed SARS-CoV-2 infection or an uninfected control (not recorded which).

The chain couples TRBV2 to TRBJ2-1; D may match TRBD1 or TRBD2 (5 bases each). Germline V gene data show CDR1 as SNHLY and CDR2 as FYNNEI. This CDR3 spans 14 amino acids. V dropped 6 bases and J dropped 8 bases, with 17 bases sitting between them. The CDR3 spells CASSFRDHGDEQFF. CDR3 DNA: TGTGCCAGCAGCTTCCGGGACCATGGGGATGAGCAGTTCTTC.

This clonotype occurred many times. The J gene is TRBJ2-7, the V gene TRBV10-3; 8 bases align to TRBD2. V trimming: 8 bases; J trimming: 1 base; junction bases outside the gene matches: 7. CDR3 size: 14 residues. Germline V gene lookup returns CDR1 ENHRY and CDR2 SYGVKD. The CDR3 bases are TGTGCCATCCGAGCGGGGGACGGTTCCTACGAGCAGTACTTC. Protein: CAIRAGDGSYEQYF.

CDR3 in amino acids: CSARDETEGLGGELFF. CDR3 sequence (DNA): TGCAGTGCTAGAGACGAAACCGAGGGCCTGGGCGGGGAGCTGTTTTTT. This sequence joins TRBV20-1 and TRBJ2-2, with a tentative D call TRBD2 (5 bases). Germline V CDR1 and CDR2: DFQATT, SNEGSKA (reference sequence). The V end lost 0 bases, the J end lost 7 bases, and 18 bases lay between the germline ends. The CDR3 spans 16 residues.

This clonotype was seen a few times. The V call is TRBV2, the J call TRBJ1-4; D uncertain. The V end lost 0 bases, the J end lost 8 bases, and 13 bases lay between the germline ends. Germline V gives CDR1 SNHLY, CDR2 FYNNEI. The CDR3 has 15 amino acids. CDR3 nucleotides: TGTGCCAGCAGTGAAGCGCAGTCGGTCGGGGAAAAACTGTTTTTT. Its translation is CASSEAQSVGEKLFF.

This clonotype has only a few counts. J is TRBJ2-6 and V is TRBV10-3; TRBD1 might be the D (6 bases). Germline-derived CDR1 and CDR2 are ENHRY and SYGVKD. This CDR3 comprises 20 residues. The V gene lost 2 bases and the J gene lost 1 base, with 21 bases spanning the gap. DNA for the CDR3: TGTGCCATCAGTGAGCCGAGACAGGCCCAGTATGTTTCTGGGGCCAACGTCCTGACTTTC. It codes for CAISEPRQAQYVSGANVLTF.

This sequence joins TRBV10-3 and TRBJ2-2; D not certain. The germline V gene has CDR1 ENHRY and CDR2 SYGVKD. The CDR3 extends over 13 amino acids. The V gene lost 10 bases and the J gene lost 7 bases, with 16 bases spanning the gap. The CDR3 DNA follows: TGTGCCAGCAGGTCCGGATGGGACGGGGAGCTGTTTTTT. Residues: CASRSGWDGELFF.

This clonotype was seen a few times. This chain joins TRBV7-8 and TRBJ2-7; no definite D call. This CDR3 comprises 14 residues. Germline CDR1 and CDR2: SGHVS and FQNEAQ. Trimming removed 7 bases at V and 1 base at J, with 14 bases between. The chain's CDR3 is CASTLYIGSYEQYF. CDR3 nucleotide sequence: TGTGCCAGCACCCTTTACATAGGTTCCTACGAGCAGTACTTC.

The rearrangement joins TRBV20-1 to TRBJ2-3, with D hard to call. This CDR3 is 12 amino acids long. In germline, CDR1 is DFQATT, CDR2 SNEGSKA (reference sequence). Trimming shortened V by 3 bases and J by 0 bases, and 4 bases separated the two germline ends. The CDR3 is CSASVSTDTQYF. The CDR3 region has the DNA TGCAGTGCTAGTGTTAGCACAGATACGCAGTATTTT.

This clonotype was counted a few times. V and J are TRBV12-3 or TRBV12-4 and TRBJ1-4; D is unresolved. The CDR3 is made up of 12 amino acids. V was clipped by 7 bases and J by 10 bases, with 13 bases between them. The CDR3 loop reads CASTVAGGKLFF. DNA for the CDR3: TGTGCCAGCACCGTCGCGGGTGGAAAACTGTTTTTT.

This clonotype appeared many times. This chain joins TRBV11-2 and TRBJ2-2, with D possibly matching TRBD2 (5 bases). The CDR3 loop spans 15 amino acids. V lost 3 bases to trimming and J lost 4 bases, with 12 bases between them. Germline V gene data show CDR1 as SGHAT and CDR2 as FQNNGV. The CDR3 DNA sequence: TGTGCCAGCAGCTTTGGACTCCGAGGCACCGGGGAGCTGTTTTTT. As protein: CASSFGLRGTGELFF.

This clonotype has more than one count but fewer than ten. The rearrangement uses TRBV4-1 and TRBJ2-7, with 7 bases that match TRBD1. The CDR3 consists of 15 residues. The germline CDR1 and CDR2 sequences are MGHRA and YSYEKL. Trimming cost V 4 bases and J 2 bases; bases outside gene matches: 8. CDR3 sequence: CASSPGGDAAYEQYF. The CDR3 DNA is TGCGCCAGCAGCCCAGGGGGAGACGCAGCCTACGAGCAGTACTTC.

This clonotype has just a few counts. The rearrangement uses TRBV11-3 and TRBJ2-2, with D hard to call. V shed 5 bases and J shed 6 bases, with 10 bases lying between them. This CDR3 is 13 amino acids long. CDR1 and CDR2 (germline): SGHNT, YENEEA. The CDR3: CASSLRTSGELFF. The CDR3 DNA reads TGTGCCAGCAGCCTAAGGACGTCCGGGGAGCTGTTTTTT.

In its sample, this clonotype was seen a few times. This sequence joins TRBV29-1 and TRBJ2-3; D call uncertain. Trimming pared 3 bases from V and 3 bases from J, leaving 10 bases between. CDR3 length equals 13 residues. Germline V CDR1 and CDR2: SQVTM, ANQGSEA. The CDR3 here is CSVEASVTDTQYF. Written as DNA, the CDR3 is TGCAGCGTTGAGGCAAGTGTGACAGATACGCAGTATTTT.

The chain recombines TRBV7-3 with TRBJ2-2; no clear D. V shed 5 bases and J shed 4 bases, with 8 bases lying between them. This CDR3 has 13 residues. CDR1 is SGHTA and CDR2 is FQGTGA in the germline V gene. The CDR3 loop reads CASSPRPTGELFF. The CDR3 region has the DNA TGTGCCAGCAGCCCCCGTCCCACCGGGGAGCTGTTTTTT.

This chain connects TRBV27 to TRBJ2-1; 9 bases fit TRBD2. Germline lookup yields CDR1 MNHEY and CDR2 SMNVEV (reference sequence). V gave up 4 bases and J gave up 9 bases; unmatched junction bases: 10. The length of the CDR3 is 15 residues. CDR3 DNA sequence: TGTGCCAGCAGTTCACTAGCGGGTGGGTTGAGTGAGCAGTTCTTC. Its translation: CASSSLAGGLSEQFF.

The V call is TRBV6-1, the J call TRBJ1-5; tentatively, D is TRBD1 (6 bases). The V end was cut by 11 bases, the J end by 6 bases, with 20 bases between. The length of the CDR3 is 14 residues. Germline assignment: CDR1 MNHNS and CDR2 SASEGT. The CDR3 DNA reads TGTGCCGGGGCCGGGGGGCGAGGCGGTCAGCCCCAGCATTTT. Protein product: CAGAGGRGGQPQHF.

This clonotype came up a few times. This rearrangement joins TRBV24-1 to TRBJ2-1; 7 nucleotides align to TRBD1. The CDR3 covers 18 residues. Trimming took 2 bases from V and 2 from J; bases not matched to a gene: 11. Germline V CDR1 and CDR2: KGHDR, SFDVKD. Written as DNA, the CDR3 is TGTGCCACCAGTGATTGGGGACCCAGGGGGTCGGCCTACAATGAGCAGTTCTTC. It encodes CATSDWGPRGSAYNEQFF.

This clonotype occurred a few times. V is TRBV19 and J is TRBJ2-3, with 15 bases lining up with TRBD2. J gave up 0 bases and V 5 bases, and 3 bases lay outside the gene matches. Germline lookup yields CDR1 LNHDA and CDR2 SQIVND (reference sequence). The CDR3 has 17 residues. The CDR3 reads CASSSGLAGGSTDTQYF. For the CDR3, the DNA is TGTGCCAGTAGTTCGGGACTAGCGGGGGGAAGCACAGATACGCAGTATTTT.

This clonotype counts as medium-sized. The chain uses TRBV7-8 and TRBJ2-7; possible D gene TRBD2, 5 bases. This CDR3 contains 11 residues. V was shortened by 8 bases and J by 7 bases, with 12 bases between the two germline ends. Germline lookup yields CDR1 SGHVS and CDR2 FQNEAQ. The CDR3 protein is CASWSGGEQYF. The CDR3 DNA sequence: TGTGCCAGCTGGAGTGGAGGAGAGCAGTACTTC.

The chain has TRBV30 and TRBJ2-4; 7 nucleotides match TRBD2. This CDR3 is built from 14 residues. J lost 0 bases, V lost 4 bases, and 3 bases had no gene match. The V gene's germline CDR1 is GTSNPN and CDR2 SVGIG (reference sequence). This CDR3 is CAWTSGLAKNIQYF. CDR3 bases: TGTGCCTGGACTAGCGGCTTAGCCAAAAACATTCAGTACTTC.

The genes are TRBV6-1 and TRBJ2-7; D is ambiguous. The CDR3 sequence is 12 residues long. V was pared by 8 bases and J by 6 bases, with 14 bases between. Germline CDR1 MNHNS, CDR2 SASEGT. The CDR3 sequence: CASGWLGVEQYF. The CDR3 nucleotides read TGTGCCAGCGGGTGGCTGGGCGTCGAGCAGTACTTC.